Presented here are 23 T cell receptor beta chains from one specimen sequenced in a study of shared clonotypes between healthy human individuals. Assay: immunoSEQ multiplex PCR; the TCRdb copy retains only in-frame clones and omits some. Among about 1.1 million clones, 70% to 85% were seen once, and the ten largest hold 0.89%. Input material: memory CD4+ T cells from PBMCs. Sample subset: CD45RA-negative fraction. Receptors were obtained from a man aged 18 to 30 in good health. Some clones in this sample may be carry-over from other donors' samples.

The chain has TRBV5-1 and TRBJ2-5; 10 bases align to TRBD1. The germline gives CDR1 SGHRS, CDR2 YFSETQ. J gave up 3 bases and V 4 bases, and 9 bases lay outside the gene matches. This CDR3 is 16 amino acids long. The CDR3 here is CASSASGTGVEETQYF. The CDR3 DNA reads as TGCGCCAGCAGCGCCTCCGGGACAGGGGTTGAAGAGACCCAGTACTTC. The entire variable domain, with the rest obtained from reference TRBV5-1 and TRBJ2-5, is as follows: KAGVTQTPRYLIKTRGQQVTLSCSPISGHRSVSWYQQTPGQGLQFLFEYFSETQRNKGNFPGRFSGRQFSNSRSEMNVSTLELGDSALYLCASSASGTGVEETQYFGPGTRLLVL.

V and J are TRBV6-1 and TRBJ2-7, with TRBD2 matching over 11 bases. Germline V gives CDR1 MNHNS, CDR2 SASEGT. The length of the CDR3 is 16 residues. J lost 7 bases, V lost 4 bases, and 12 bases had no gene match. CDR3 sequence reads: CASSAGTSGKGVEQYF. CDR3 coding DNA: TGTGCCAGCAGTGCCGGGACTAGCGGTAAGGGGGTGGAGCAGTACTTC.

V usage is TRBV29-1 and J usage is TRBJ1-3; D remains ambiguous. Germline V CDR1 and CDR2: SQVTM, ANQGSEA. Trimming pared 4 bases from V and 3 bases from J, leaving 10 bases between. The CDR3 sequence is 13 residues long. CDR3 in amino acids: CSVVTSLGNTIYF. CDR3 in DNA: TGCAGCGTTGTGACCAGCCTTGGAAACACCATATATTTT.

This clone was counted only a few times. The chain is built from TRBV29-1 and TRBJ2-2; 9 bases fit TRBD1. The V and J ends lost 5 bases and 2 bases, in that order; junction bases with no gene match: 6. This CDR3 has 15 amino acids. CDR1 is SQVTM and CDR2 is ANQGSEA in the germline V gene. The DNA of the CDR3 is TGCAGCGTTCAGGGGGGACAGGGCAACACCGGGGAGCTGTTTTTT. Translating it yields CSVQGGQGNTGELFF.

This clone came up many times. This chain links TRBV5-5 with TRBJ1-5, with D unresolved. CDR1 and CDR2 (germline): SGHKS, YYEKEE (reference sequence). The CDR3 is 15 residues long. With 2 bases removed from V and 0 bases from J, the gap between germline ends came to 9 bases. The CDR3 region is CASSFRENSNQPQHF. As DNA, the CDR3 is TGTGCCAGCAGCTTCCGGGAGAATAGCAATCAGCCCCAGCATTTT. Complete variable domain (other parts from reference TRBV5-5 and TRBJ1-5): DAGVTQSPTHLIKTRGQQVTLRCSPISGHKSVSWYQQVLGQGPQFIFQYYEKEERGRGNFPDRFSARQFPNYSSELNVNALLLGDSALYLCASSFRENSNQPQHFGDGTRLSIL.

J is TRBJ2-1 and V is TRBV5-1; maybe TRBD2 (6 bases). Trimming stripped 3 bases from V and 0 bases from J, with 10 bases between. Germline V gene lookup returns CDR1 SGHRS and CDR2 YFSETQ. This CDR3 contains 15 residues. The CDR3 bases are TGCGCCAGCAGCTCCGGGACTCCCTCCTACAATGAGCAGTTCTTC. Its translation is CASSSGTPSYNEQFF.

The chain employs TRBV5-4 and TRBJ1-1; 7 bases agree with TRBD1. With 0 bases clipped from V and 2 bases from J, the junction kept 4 bases outside the gene matches. Germline V gives CDR1 SGHNT, CDR2 YYREEE (reference sequence). The length of the CDR3 is 15 residues. CDR3 region: CASSLVGQPNTEAFF. The CDR3 DNA reads TGTGCCAGCAGCTTGGTGGGACAGCCAAACACTGAAGCTTTCTTT.

The V call is TRBV5-1, the J call TRBJ2-1, with a possible D match to TRBD2 (6 bases). CDR1 is SGHRS and CDR2 is YFSETQ in the germline V gene. This CDR3 region has 14 residues. Trimming took 0 bases from V and 9 from J, leaving 13 bases between them. Here the CDR3 reads CASSLGDHGGEQFF. The CDR3 DNA follows: TGCGCCAGCAGCTTGGGGGACCACGGGGGTGAGCAGTTCTTC.

This clone was seen more than once but under ten times. The chain recombines TRBV7-2 with TRBJ2-7; 12 positions match TRBD2. The germline V gene has CDR1 SGHTA and CDR2 FQGNSA. The CDR3 spans 14 residues. Unmatched junction bases numbered 4, after V lost 8 bases and J lost 2 bases. This chain's CDR3 is CASRSSGRAYEQYF. In nucleotides, the CDR3 is TGTGCCAGCCGATCTAGCGGGAGGGCCTACGAGCAGTACTTC. The full variable domain, rest sourced from reference TRBV7-2 and TRBJ2-7, is GAGVSQSPSNKVTEKGKDVELRCDPISGHTALYWYRQSLGQGLEFLIYFQGNSAPDKSGLPSDRFSAERTGGSVSTLTIQRTQQEDSAVYLCASRSSGRAYEQYFGPGTRLTVT.

V and J are TRBV10-3 and TRBJ2-7, with TRBD1 matching over 9 bases. Germline V gene sequence: CDR1 ENHRY, CDR2 SYGVKD. This CDR3 contains 13 residues. Germline trimming cut 10 bases from V and 2 bases from J; bases unmatched to any gene: 6. This chain's CDR3 is CATKRQGAYEQYF. The CDR3 DNA reads as TGTGCCACCAAACGACAGGGGGCCTACGAGCAGTACTTC.

The rearrangement uses TRBV25-1 and TRBJ2-7; 10 bases match TRBD1. V lost 5 bases to trimming and J lost 2 bases; unmatched junction nucleotides: 6. CDR1 is MGHDK, CDR2 SYGVNS, per germline. The CDR3 sequence is 15 residues long. CDR3 in amino acids: CASSNPGTGAYEQYF. CDR3 in DNA: TGTGCCAGCAGTAATCCCGGGACAGGGGCCTACGAGCAGTACTTC.

V gene TRBV11-2 combines with J gene TRBJ2-7, with D perhaps matching TRBD2 (5 bases). This CDR3 region has 15 residues. Trimming took off 5 bases at V and 3 bases at J, with 17 bases between the two ends. Per germline, CDR1 SGHAT and CDR2 FQNNGV. The CDR3 protein is CASSRERTANYEQYF. The CDR3 DNA reads as TGTGCCAGCAGCCGGGAAAGGACCGCAAACTACGAGCAGTACTTC.

V is TRBV28 and J is TRBJ2-7, with a possible D match to TRBD1 (5 bases). The CDR3 totals 13 residues. V lost 6 bases to trimming and J lost 2 bases, with 11 bases between them. Looked up from germline, CDR1 is MDHEN and CDR2 is SYDVKM. CDR3: CASRGRGPYEQYF. CDR3 nucleotides: TGTGCCAGCAGGGGAAGGGGCCCCTACGAGCAGTACTTC. Together with reference TRBV28 and TRBJ2-7, the CDR3 gives the full variable domain: DVKVTQSSRYLVKRTGEKVFLECVQDMDHENMFWYRQDPGLGLRLIYFSYDVKMKEKGDIPEGYSVSREKKERFSLILESASTNQTSMYLCASRGRGPYEQYFGPGTRLTVT.

The chain employs TRBV18 and TRBJ2-2, with 9 bases fitting TRBD2. Germline-derived CDR1 and CDR2 are KGHSH and LQKENI. V shed 2 bases and J 2 bases; nucleotides not matched to a gene: 3. CDR3 size: 16 residues. The CDR3: CASSPVSGRNTGELFF. The CDR3, as DNA: TGTGCCAGCTCACCAGTTAGCGGGAGAAACACCGGGGAGCTGTTTTTT.

On this clone: It may be a read error: a sequence one base away is much more abundant. This same CDR3 is encoded by further DNA sequences in the sample. This chain uses TRBV30 with TRBJ2-2; either TRBD1 or TRBD2 may fit D (5 bases each). V was cut by 7 bases and J by 0 bases, with 15 bases left in between. Germline CDR1 GTSNPN, CDR2 SVGIG (reference sequence). The CDR3 loop spans 15 amino acids. This CDR3 reads CASHPGQTNTGELFF. The CDR3 region has the DNA TGTGCCTCACATCCGGGGCAGACGAACACCGGGGAGCTGTTTTTT.

This clone was seen once. V is TRBV6-6 and J is TRBJ2-3; TRBD1 might be the D (5 bases). With 11 bases removed from V and 4 bases from J, the gap between germline ends came to 13 bases. There are 12 residues in the CDR3. The germline V gene encodes CDR1 MNHNY and CDR2 SVGAGI (reference sequence). CDR3 coding DNA: TGTGCCGGACAAGACCGTTCAGATACGCAGTATTTT. Translated: CAGQDRSDTQYF.

On this clone itself: This specimen includes other DNA sequences encoding the same CDR3. The chain employs TRBV5-1 and TRBJ2-5; 8 bases match TRBD2. CDR1 is SGHRS, CDR2 YFSETQ, per germline. Trimming removed 0 bases from V and 3 bases from J; junction bases left unmatched: 1. The CDR3 length is 14 residues. Here the CDR3 DNA reads TGCGCCAGCAGCTTGGCGGGGGGGGAAGAGACCCAGTACTTC. Its translation: CASSLAGGEETQYF. The full variable domain, rest sourced from reference TRBV5-1 and TRBJ2-5, is KAGVTQTPRYLIKTRGQQVTLSCSPISGHRSVSWYQQTPGQGLQFLFEYFSETQRNKGNFPGRFSGRQFSNSRSEMNVSTLELGDSALYLCASSLAGGEETQYFGPGTRLLVL.

The chain links TRBV5-4 to TRBJ1-2; D not certain. The CDR3 length is 15 residues. Trimming left V 4 bases short and J 2 bases short, with 15 bases between. The V gene's germline CDR1 is SGHNT and CDR2 YYREEE (reference sequence). CDR3: CASSATTDSNYGYTF. Written as DNA, the CDR3 is TGTGCCAGCAGCGCAACAACCGACTCCAACTATGGCTACACCTTC.

On this clone itself: A clone one base away is much larger, so this may be a read error. The chain has TRBV7-9 and TRBJ2-1; TRBD2 matches at 12 bases. Germline V gives CDR1 SEHNR, CDR2 FQNEAQ (reference sequence). CDR3 size: 15 residues. The ends lost 5 bases at V and 7 bases at J; junction bases unmatched: 6. CDR3 residues: CASSPRLAGVNEQFF. CDR3 DNA sequence: TGTGCCAGCAGCCCCCGACTAGCGGGAGTGAATGAGCAGTTCTTC. Supplemented by reference TRBV7-9 and TRBJ2-1, the full variable domain reads DTGVSQNPRHKITKRGQNVTFRCDPISEHNRLYWYRQTLGQGPEFLTYFQNEAQLEKSRLLSDRFSAERPKGSFSTLEIQRTEQGDSAMYLCASSPRLAGVNEQFFGPGTRLTVL.

This clone has only a few counts. The genes are TRBV9 and TRBJ1-1, with 9 nucleotides matching TRBD1. The CDR3 runs to 14 residues. Germline V gene data show CDR1 as SGDLS and CDR2 as YYNGEE. The J segment lost 1 base and the V segment lost 3 bases, leaving 1 base of the junction unmatched. The CDR3 DNA is TGTGCCAGCAGCGAGGGACAGGGGAACACTGAAGCTTTCTTT. Translated: CASSEGQGNTEAFF. Full variable domain (outside the CDR3, taken from reference TRBV9 and TRBJ1-1): DSGVTQTPKHLITATGQRVTLRCSPRSGDLSVYWYQQSLDQGLQFLIQYYNGEERAKGNILERFSAQQFPDLHSELNLSSLELGDSALYFCASSEGQGNTEAFFGQGTRLTVV.

The genes are TRBV27 and TRBJ1-5; D unresolved. The CDR3 has 15 amino acids. V lost 6 bases and J 4 bases, leaving 16 bases between the germline ends. CDR1 MNHEY and CDR2 SMNVEV come from the germline V gene (reference sequence). CDR3 protein: CASSTRARGNQPQHF. The CDR3 nucleotides are TGTGCCAGCAGCACCCGGGCCCGAGGGAATCAGCCCCAGCATTTT.

The rearrangement joins TRBV5-1 to TRBJ2-3; D unclear. Germline CDR1 and CDR2: SGHRS and YFSETQ. The CDR3 is 15 residues long. Trimming took 4 bases from V and 1 from J, leaving 13 bases between them. CDR3 loop: CASSLAFGGTDTQYF. The CDR3 nucleotides are TGCGCCAGCAGCCTCGCTTTTGGAGGCACAGATACGCAGTATTTT.

This clone was detected a few times. This chain connects TRBV27 to TRBJ2-7; D is ambiguous. The CDR3 loop spans 14 amino acids. Trimming removed 8 bases from V and 6 bases from J, with 20 bases in between. Germline CDR1 reads MNHEY; CDR2 reads SMNVEV (reference sequence). CDR3 amino acids: CASRRGPAESEQYF. CDR3 DNA sequence: TGTGCCAGCCGGCGTGGTCCTGCTGAATCCGAGCAGTACTTC.